The text below deals with one TCR beta chain. Its specificity is unknown. 13 Jbeta primers and 60 Vbeta primers were used for the PCR. Authors' methods: Per a later analysis, the number of unique TCR beta chains was roughly 83 million, of which roughly 9.9 million were shared. The assay was immunoSEQ multiplex PCR, and TCRdb's table has in-frame clones only and misses some. V and J calls and clone size are as listed in that table; D and trimming were resolved from the DNA. The profile shows about 180,000 clones, under 85% of them singletons. The V end lost 6 bases, the J end lost 7 bases, and 16 bases lay between the germline ends. Germline V CDR1 and CDR2: SNHLY, FYNNEI. The CDR3 runs to 14 residues. This sample was taken from a study of cytomegalovirus exposure and HLA in healthy donors. Study outcomes and limitations: There were reportedly fewer N-insertions in an Asian-associated ancestry cluster than the roughly 700-donor mean, in a later analysis.

The origin of this receptor is a male donor in good health and CMV-seronegative. The genes are TRBV2 and TRBJ1-5; D is perhaps TRBD1 (6 bases). Sequenced: PBMCs. Written as DNA, the CDR3 is TGTGCCAGCAGCAGTTACAGGGAGAAACAGCCCCAGCATTTT. Protein sequence: CASSSYREKQPQHF. Together with reference TRBV2 and TRBJ1-5, the CDR3 gives the full variable domain: EPEVTQTPSHQVTQMGQEVILRCVPISNHLYFYWYRQILGQKVEFLVSFYNNEISEKSEIFDDQFSVERPDGSNFTLKIRSTKLEDSAMYFCASSSYREKQPQHFGDGTRLSIL.